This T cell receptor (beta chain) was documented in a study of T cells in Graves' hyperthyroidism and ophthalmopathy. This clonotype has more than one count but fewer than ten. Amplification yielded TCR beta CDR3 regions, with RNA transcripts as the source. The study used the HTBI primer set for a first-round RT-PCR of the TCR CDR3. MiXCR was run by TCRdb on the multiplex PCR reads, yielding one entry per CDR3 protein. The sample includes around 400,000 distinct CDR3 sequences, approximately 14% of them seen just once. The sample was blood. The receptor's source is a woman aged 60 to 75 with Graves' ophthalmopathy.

This CDR3 is CASSSQVGNTEAFF. DNA for the CDR3: TGTGCCAGTAGTTCACAGGTAGGAAACACTGAAGCTTTCTTT. The chain combines TRBV19 with TRBJ1-1; the D gene is possibly TRBD1 (5 bases). V was cut by 5 bases and J by 2 bases, with 12 bases left in between. The CDR3 extends over 14 amino acids. Germline V gene data show CDR1 as LNHDA and CDR2 as SQIVND (reference sequence).